This TCR beta chain is from a study of T cell repertoires in aging, cancer and after chemotherapy. Study in general: Paired samples before and after chemotherapy came from chronic lymphocytic leukemia patients on fludarabine- or bendamustine-based regimens.

Per the germline V gene, CDR1 is MNHEY and CDR2 is SVGEGT. Trimming removed 7 bases from V and 0 bases from J, with 19 bases in between. The CDR3 extends over 17 amino acids. TRB rearrangements spanning V, D and J were amplified using mixed TRB-A/B primers. Via MiXCR, TCRdb re-called the multiplex PCR reads, giving one row per CDR3 protein. The repertoire holds under 7,500 distinct CDR3 sequences, approximately 31% seen once, with under 8% in the top ten. On this clonotype: Possible read error: a much larger clone is one base away.

Peripheral blood genomic DNA, not sorted cells or RNA, was the template. The rearrangement joins TRBV6-2 or TRBV6-3 to TRBJ2-1; perhaps TRBD2 as D (6 bases). The receptor was derived from a human donor with a blood cancer. The specimen sequenced was blood. CDR3 coding DNA: TGTGCCAGCACTGACCCTGGGAGGCAGCTCTCCTACAATGAGCAGTTCTTC. It yields the protein CASTDPGRQLSYNEQFF.